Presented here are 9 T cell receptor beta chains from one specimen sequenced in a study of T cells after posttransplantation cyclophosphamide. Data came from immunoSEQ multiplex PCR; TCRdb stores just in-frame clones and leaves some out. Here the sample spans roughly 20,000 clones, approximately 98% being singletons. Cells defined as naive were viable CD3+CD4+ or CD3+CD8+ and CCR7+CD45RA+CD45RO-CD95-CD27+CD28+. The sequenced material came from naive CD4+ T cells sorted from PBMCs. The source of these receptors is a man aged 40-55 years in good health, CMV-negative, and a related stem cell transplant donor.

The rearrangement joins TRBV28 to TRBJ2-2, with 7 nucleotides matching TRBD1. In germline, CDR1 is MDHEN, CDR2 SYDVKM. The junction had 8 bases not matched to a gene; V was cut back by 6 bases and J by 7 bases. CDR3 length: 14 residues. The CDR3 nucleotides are TGTGCCAGCAGGCGAAGGGCAGGGGGCGGGGAGCTGTTTTTT. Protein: CASRRRAGGGELFF.

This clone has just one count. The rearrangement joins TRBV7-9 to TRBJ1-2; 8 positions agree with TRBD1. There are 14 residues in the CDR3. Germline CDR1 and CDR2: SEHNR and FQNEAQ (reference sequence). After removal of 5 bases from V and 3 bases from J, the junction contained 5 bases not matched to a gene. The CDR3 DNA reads TGTGCCAGCAGCGCCGACAGGGGACACTATGGCTACACCTTC. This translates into CASSADRGHYGYTF.

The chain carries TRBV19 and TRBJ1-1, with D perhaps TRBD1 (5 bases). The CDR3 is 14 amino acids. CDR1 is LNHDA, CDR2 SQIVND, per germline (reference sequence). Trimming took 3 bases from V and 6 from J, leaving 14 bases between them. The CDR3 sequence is CASSMAGFRPEAFF. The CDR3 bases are TGTGCCAGTAGTATGGCAGGGTTCCGACCTGAAGCTTTCTTT.

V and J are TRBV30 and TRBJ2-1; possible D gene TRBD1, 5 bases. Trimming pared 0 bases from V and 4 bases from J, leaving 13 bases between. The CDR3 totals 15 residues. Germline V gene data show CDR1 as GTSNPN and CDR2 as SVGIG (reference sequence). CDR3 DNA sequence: TGTGCCTGGAGTGTATTAGGGGATCCTTACAATGAGCAGTTCTTC. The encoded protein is CAWSVLGDPYNEQFF. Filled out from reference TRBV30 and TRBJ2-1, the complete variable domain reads SQTIHQWPATLVQPVGSPLSLECTVEGTSNPNLYWYRQAAGRGLQLLFYSVGIGQISSEVPQNLSASRPQDRQFILSSKKLLLSDSGFYLCAWSVLGDPYNEQFFGPGTRLTVL.

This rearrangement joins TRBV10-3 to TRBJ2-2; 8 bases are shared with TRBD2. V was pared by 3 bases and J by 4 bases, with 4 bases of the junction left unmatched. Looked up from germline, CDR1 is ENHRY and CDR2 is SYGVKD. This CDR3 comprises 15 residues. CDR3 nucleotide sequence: TGTGCCATCAGTGAAGCGGGAGCTGGCACCGGGGAGCTGTTTTTT. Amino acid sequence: CAISEAGAGTGELFF.

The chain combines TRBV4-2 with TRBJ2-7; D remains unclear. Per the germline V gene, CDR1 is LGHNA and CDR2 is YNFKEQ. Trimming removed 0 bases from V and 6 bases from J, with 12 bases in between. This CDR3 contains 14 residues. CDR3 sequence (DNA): TGTGCCAGCAGCCAAGAGCCTAGAGACGTCGAGCAGTACTTC. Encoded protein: CASSQEPRDVEQYF.

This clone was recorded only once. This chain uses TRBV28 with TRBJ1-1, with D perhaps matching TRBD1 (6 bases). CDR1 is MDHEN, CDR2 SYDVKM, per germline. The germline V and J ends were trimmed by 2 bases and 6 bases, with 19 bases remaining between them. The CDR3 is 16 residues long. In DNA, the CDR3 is TGTGCCAGCAGTTTACCGGGGACAACATTTCCCGCTGAAGCTTTCTTT. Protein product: CASSLPGTTFPAEAFF.

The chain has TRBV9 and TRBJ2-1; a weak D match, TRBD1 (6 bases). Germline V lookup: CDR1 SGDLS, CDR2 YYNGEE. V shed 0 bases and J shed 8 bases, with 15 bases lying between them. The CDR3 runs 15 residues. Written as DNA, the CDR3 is TGTGCCAGCAGCGTAGTTTTGGGGGCGGTCGATGAGCAGTTCTTC. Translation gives CASSVVLGAVDEQFF.

The CDR3 DNA sequence: TGTGCCAGTAGCTTACAGGGGGCGCGAGAAAAACTGTTTTTT. This translates into CASSLQGAREKLFF. The J gene is TRBJ1-4, the V gene TRBV19; 9 nucleotides match TRBD1. The CDR3 runs to 14 residues. Germline V CDR1 and CDR2: LNHDA, SQIVND (reference sequence). Unmatched junction bases numbered 7, after V lost 6 bases and J lost 8 bases.